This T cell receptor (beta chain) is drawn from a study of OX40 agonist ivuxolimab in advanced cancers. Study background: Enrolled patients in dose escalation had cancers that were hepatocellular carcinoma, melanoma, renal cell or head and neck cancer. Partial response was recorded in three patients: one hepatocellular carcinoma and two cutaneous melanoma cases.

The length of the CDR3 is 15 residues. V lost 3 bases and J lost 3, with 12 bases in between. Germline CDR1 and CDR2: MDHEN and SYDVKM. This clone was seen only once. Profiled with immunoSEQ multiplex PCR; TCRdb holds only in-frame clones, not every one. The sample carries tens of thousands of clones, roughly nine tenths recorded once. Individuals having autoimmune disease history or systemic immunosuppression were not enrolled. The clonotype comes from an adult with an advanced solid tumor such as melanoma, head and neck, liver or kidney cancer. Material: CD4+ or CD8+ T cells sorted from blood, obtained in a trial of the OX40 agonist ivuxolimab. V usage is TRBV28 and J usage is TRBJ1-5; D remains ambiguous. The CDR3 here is CASSFRGRVNQPQHF. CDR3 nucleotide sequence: TGTGCCAGCAGTTTCCGCGGACGGGTCAATCAGCCCCAGCATTTT.